This T cell receptor (beta chain) stems from a study of CD8+ T cells in alopecia areata (dated by TCRdb to about 2018). Regarding the research as a whole: The treated patients, all with moderate-to-severe alopecia areata, were enrolled in an open-label pilot trial of oral tofacitinib given at 5 to 10 mg twice daily. Clonality in the scalp was compared among normal scalp (n=4), patchy alopecia areata scalp (n=8), and alopecia totalis/universalis scalp (n=8). Disease severity in treated patients was measured with the SALT score, which quantifies the percentage of affected scalp surface area. The RNA source kit depended on sample type: the PAXgene miRNA kit for fixed scalp, the miRNeasy kit for PBMCs, and the RNeasy kit for mouse skin. In humans, TCRbeta sequencing was performed on scalp tissue and on sorted CD4+ and CD8+ peripheral blood T cells from healthy controls and from patients with patchy or totalis/universalis alopecia areata. Patients stayed on tofacitinib for 6 to 18 months and then had 6 months of follow-up off drug so that delayed response and recurrence could be assessed. TCRbeta CDR3 regions were amplified by immunoSEQ multiplex PCR using 35 Vbeta forward and 13 Jbeta reverse primers. Biopsies were taken from tofacitinib-treated patients at baseline and again at 4 and 24 weeks into treatment, and several of those patients also had a later scalp biopsy. To study T cell clonal expansion in alopecia areata, the researchers applied high-throughput TCRbeta sequencing to both the C3H/HeJ mouse model and human patients. Beyond this particular receptor, the publication reports: Shared TCR sequences between patients were less evident than in mice, which may be partly attributable to HLA diversity in the patient population. Scalp clonality and the number of expanded CD8+ clones among the top 100 scalp clones were significantly decreased by tofacitinib. Unlike mouse skin, where gammadelta T cells dominate, normal human skin contains resident alphabeta T cells that get sequenced too, which complicates analysis of the scalp TCR repertoire. Compared with normal scalp, lesional scalp, particularly in alopecia totalis/universalis, had higher clonality and more expanded CD8+ clones, which suggests antigenic drive. During tofacitinib treatment, many expanded lesional clones stuck around in both scalp and blood, and this persistence may partly explain why relapse happens after treatment is stopped. The treated cohort was small, with a single nonresponder, so links between baseline CD8+ expansion and response need larger studies.

According to the study, the label for this sample's treatment or condition signals: oral pan-JAK inhibitor, 5-10 mg twice daily. Peripheral blood and lesional scalp punch biopsies were obtained from patients with alopecia areata. After PBMCs were isolated by density centrifugation and stained for CD3, CD4 and CD8, a FACSAria was used to sort CD4+ and CD8+ T cells. Worth noting for this clone: No cognate antigen has been identified for it. No much larger clone is present one base from it, and per-base qualities are unavailable.

Libraries were prepared through the immunoSEQ multiplex PCR assay. To provide template for TCR sequencing, every sample had RNA extracted and reverse transcribed into cDNA. SuperScript III was used to make first-strand cDNA, primed with a 2:1 mix of oligo-dT and random hexamers. A synthetic immune receptor repertoire was used to measure amplification bias, and any remaining bias was corrected computationally. From the authors' description of their analysis: Raw reads were preprocessed to remove errors, and CDR3 was defined according to IMGT conventions as the region from the conserved cysteine to phenylalanine. Clonality was computed as 1 minus the Shannon entropy, with the entropy normalized by log2 of the number of productive unique TCRs. CD4 or CD8 identity of scalp clones was inferred by cross-referencing scalp TCRbeta sequences with sorted blood CD4 and CD8 repertoires. The table comes from immuneACCESS by way of TCRdb, which keeps in-frame sequences with V and J called. Part of the clones is missing from these tables; in studies checked, under half for an unresolved V gene and the rest for unknown reasons. That table supplies the V and J calls and clone size; D and trimming were determined from the DNA. The sample profile shows 210,000 or so clones; approximately 65% of them were found once. The ten largest clones take up 1% to 1.5% of the sample.

The sample here was CD4+ T cells sorted from blood, taken at roughly week 45, from a patient treated with tofacitinib. This receptor was taken from a human donor with alopecia areata.

The CDR3 corresponds to CSANLDRGRRETQYF. The sequenced DNA is TGCAGCGCCAACTTAGACAGGGGGCGCAGGGAGACCCAGTACTTC. The chain is made from TRBV29-1 and TRBJ2-5, with TRBD1 matching 10 junction bases. Ends trimmed: V by 7 bases, J by 5 bases; bases unmatched to a gene: 13. The CDR3 contains 15 residues, cysteine and phenylalanine counted. Only CDR3 DNA is held: 45 bases, read in frame from base 1. CDR1 and CDR2, looked up from the germline V gene, are SQVTM and ANQGSEA. Extended through the reference TRBV29-1 and TRBJ2-5 proteins, this CDR3 yields the full variable domain: SAVISQKPSRDICQRGTSLTIQCQVDSQVTMMFWYRQQPGQSLTLIATANQGSEATYESGFVIDKFPISRPNLTFSTLTVSNMSPEDSSIYLCSANLDRGRRETQYFGPGTRLLVL.